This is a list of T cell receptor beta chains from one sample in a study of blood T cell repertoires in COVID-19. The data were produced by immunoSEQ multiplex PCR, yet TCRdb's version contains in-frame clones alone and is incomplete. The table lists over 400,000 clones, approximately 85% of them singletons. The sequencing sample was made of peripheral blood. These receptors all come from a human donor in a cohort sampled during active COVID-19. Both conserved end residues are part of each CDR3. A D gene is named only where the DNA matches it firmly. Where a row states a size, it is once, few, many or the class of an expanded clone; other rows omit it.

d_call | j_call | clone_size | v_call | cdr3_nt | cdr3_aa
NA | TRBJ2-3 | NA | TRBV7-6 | TGTGCCAGCAGCTTGTTGGCAGGGGCTAGCACAGATACGCAGTATTTT | CASSLLAGASTDTQYF
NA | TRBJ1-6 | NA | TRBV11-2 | TGTGCCAGCAGCCTCGGACAGACATATAATTCACCCCTCCACTTT | CASSLGQTYNSPLHF
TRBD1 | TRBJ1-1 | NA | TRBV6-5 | TGTGCCAGCAGGGTGGGACAGGGAGGTACTGAAGCTTTCTTT | CASRVGQGGTEAFF
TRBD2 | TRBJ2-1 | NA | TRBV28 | TGTGCCAGCAGATCTCCTAGCGGGAACTACAATGAGCAGTTCTTC | CASRSPSGNYNEQFF
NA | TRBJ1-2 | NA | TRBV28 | TGTGCCAGCAGTTTAATGGGAGGACGTGGCTACACCTTC | CASSLMGGRGYTF
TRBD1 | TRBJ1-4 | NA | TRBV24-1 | TGTGCCACCAGTGATTCAGGGGGAGGCGGAAAACTGTTTTTT | CATSDSGGGGKLFF
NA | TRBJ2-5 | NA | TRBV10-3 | TGTGCCATCAGTGTCCAGGGAGGAGAGACCCAGTACTTC | CAISVQGGETQYF
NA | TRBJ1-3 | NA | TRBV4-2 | TGTGCCAGCAGCGCCCGGTCCGGTTCGGGAAACACCATATATTTT | CASSARSGSGNTIYF
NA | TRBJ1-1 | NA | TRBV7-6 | TGTGCCAGCAGCTTAGTAATAGGAGGACTTGGGGATGAAGCTTTCTTT | CASSLVIGGLGDEAFF
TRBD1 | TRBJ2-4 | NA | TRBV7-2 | TGTGCCAGCAGCCAGACAGGGGGAAACATTCAGTACTTC | CASSQTGGNIQYF
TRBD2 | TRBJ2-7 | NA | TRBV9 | TGTGCCAGCAGCGTAGGACTAGCGGAGTACGAGCAGTACTTC | CASSVGLAEYEQYF
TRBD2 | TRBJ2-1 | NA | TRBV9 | TGTGCCAGCAGCGTAATAGCGGGGTTGTGGAATGAGCAGTTCTTC | CASSVIAGLWNEQFF
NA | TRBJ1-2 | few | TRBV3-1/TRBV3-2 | TGTGCCAGCAGCCAAGACGCAGGGTTGGGCTACACCTTC | CASSQDAGLGYTF
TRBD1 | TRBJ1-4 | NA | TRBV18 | TGTGCCAGCTCACTCACTGGAAACAGGGGTGAAAAACTGTTTTTT | CASSLTGNRGEKLFF
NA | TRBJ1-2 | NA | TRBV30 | TGTGCCTGGAGTGTGGAGCACTATGGCTACACCTTC | CAWSVEHYGYTF
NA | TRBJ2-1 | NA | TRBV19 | TGTGCCAGTAGTATTGGGCAGTCCAATGAGCAGTTCTTC | CASSIGQSNEQFF
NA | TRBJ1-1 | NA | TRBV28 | TGTGCCAGCAGTACCCGGGGGGGCGCGATGAACACTGAAGCTTTCTTT | CASSTRGGAMNTEAFF
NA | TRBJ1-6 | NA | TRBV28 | TGTGCCAGCAGTTCACGGTTATCACCCCTCCACTTT | CASSSRLSPLHF
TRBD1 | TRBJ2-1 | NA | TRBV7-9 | TGTGCCAGCAGCTTAGGGACAGGCAAATACAATGAGCAGTTCTTC | CASSLGTGKYNEQFF
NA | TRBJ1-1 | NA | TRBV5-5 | TGTGCCAGCAGCTTGGGACATCCGGTGAACACTGAAGCTTTCTTT | CASSLGHPVNTEAFF
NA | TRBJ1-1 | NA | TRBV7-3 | TGTGCCAGCAGCTTAAGAGGGCCATCGAACACTGAAGCTTTCTTT | CASSLRGPSNTEAFF
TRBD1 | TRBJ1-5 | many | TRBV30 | TGTGCCTGGAGAGGACAGGGGTTAGGGCCCCAGCATTTT | CAWRGQGLGPQHF
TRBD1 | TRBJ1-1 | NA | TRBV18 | TGTGCCAGCTCGGGGGACAGCGGGAACACTGAAGCTTTCTTT | CASSGDSGNTEAFF
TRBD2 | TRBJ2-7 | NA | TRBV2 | TGTGCCAGCTCGCTTGGACTAGGAATAATCCACGAGCAGTACTTC | CASSLGLGIIHEQYF
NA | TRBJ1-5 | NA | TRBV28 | TGTGCCAGCAGTTTACAGGGACAGCCCCAGCATTTT | CASSLQGQPQHF
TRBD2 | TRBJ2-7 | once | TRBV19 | TGTGCCAGTAGTATAGAGGGCGGGAGGGCCAACGAGCAGTACTTC | CASSIEGGRANEQYF
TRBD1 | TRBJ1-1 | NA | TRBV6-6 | TGTGCCAGCAGTTATCGGACAGGGGGGAACACTGAAGCTTTCTTT | CASSYRTGGNTEAFF
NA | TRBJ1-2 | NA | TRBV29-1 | TGCAGCGTTGAAGGGGGTGGAGGGATGGGCTCATACGGCTACACCTTC | CSVEGGGGMGSYGYTF
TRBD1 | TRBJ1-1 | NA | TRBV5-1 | TGCGCCAGCAGCTTGGTGCGACAGGGCAACACTGAAGCTTTCTTT | CASSLVRQGNTEAFF
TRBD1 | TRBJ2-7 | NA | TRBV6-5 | TGTGCCAGCAGTTCAGGGGACAGATACTACGAGCAGTACTTC | CASSSGDRYYEQYF
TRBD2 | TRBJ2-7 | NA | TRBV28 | TGTGCCAGCAGTTTATCGCGGGAGTGGGGCTACGAGCAGTACTTC | CASSLSREWGYEQYF
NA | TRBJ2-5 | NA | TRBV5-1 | TGCGCCAGCTCCCAGGGAGGTTCCCAAGAGACCCAGTACTTC | CASSQGGSQETQYF
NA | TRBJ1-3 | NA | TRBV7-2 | TGTGCCAGCAGCGACCACGCCGCAGGGTCTGGAAACACCATATATTTT | CASSDHAAGSGNTIYF
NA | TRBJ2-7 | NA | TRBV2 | TGTGCCAGCAGTGGGGTCCTCCAGCGAAGCTCCTACGAGCAGTACTTC | CASSGVLQRSSYEQYF
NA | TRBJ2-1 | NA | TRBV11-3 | TGTGCCAGCAGCGGTCGAAGCGCGGAGGAGCAGTTCTTC | CASSGRSAEEQFF
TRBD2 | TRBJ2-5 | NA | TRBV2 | TGTGCCAGCATAAAGACCCGACTAGCGGGAGAACTGGAGACCCAGTACTTC | CASIKTRLAGELETQYF
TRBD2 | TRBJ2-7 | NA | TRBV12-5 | TGTGCTAGTGGTTTGCCCCCGACTAGCGCCGCCATCGAGCAGTACTTC | CASGLPPTSAAIEQYF
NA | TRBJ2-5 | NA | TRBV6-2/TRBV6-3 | TGTGCCAGCAGTTACTCGGGAGGTTTAGAGGTCGAGACCCAGTACTTC | CASSYSGGLEVETQYF
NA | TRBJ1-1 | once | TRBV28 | TGTGCCAGCAATCCCCAACTAGGGAACACTGAAGCTTTCTTT | CASNPQLGNTEAFF
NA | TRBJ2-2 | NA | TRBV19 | TGTGCCAGTAAACCCCTGAACCAAGGAGAAACCGGGGAGCTGTTTTTT | CASKPLNQGETGELFF
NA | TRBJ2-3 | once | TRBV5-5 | TGTGCCAGCAGCTGGTCCGGGGGCACAGATACGCAGTATTTT | CASSWSGGTDTQYF
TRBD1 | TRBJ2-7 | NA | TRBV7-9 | TGTGCCAGCAGCTTGACAGGGGCCCAGGGATACGAGCAGTACTTC | CASSLTGAQGYEQYF
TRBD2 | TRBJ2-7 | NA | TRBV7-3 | TGTGCCAGCAGCATCTCTAGCGGGAGTAGCGAGCAGTACTTC | CASSISSGSSEQYF
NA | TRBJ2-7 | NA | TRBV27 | TGTGCCAGCAGTTGGGGCGGGGGCGACGAGCAGTACTTC | CASSWGGGDEQYF
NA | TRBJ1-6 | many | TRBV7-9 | TGTGCCAGCAGCTCAACATCAGGATTGATTAATTCACCCCTCCACTTT | CASSSTSGLINSPLHF
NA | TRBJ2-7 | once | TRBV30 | TGTGCCTGGAGCGACGGGACATCAGGGGCCTACGAGCAGTACTTC | CAWSDGTSGAYEQYF